This T cell receptor beta chain was sequenced during a study of a mutant IDH1 vaccine in newly diagnosed glioma. In the case of this clone: Antigen specificity is unknown.

This CDR3 is built from 16 residues. The ends were cut back, 2 bases at V and 7 bases at J, with 20 bases in the middle. Germline assignment: CDR1 SGHVS and CDR2 FQNEAQ. Generated by immunoSEQ multiplex PCR, the TCRdb table keeps only in-frame clones and is missing some. The repertoire holds 60,000 to 65,000 clones, with roughly four fifths as singletons. Described time point: week 47, end of study. A 20-mer mutant IDH1 peptide at 300 ug was injected subcutaneously with topical imiquimod. The specimen was PBMCs, collected from a glioma patient whose treatment included an IDH1 peptide vaccine. The gene calls are TRBV7-8 and TRBJ2-5; weak D call: TRBD1 (5 bases). The receptor was isolated from a man between 25 and 39 years old with glioma. CDR3 loop: CASSLNTGEFLGTQYF. CDR3 bases: TGTGCCAGCAGCTTAAATACAGGAGAGTTCTTAGGGACCCAGTACTTC.